These 27 T cell receptor beta chains came from one sample sequenced in a study of CD8 T cells in ankylosing spondylitis. TCRdb fed the 5' RACE reads into MiXCR, producing one record per CDR3 protein. Here the sample spans 200,000 to 300,000 distinct CDR3 sequences, 8% to 9.5% being singletons. Specimen: blood, either unsorted or a sorted T cell fraction (not recorded which). The receptors come from a male donor with ankylosing spondylitis or in good health (not recorded which).

J is TRBJ1-2 and V is TRBV4-3, with D unresolved. This CDR3 region has 17 residues. Germline V CDR1 and CDR2: LGHNA, YSLEER. V lost 2 bases and J 4 bases, leaving 20 bases between the germline ends. The CDR3 nucleotides are TGCGCCAGCAGCCAAAGTCTTGATACGGGCTCCGGCTATGGCTACACCTTC. It translates to CASSQSLDTGSGYGYTF.

This clonotype was found many times. This rearrangement joins TRBV3-1 to TRBJ1-2, with D uncertain. The length of the CDR3 is 15 residues. Germline V CDR1 and CDR2: LGHDT, YNNKEL (reference sequence). Trimming shortened V by 1 base and J by 3 bases, and 12 bases separated the two germline ends. The CDR3 coding sequence is TGTGCCAGCAGCCAAGGTGGCCCCTTGCACTATGGCTACACCTTC. This gives the protein CASSQGGPLHYGYTF.

This clonotype showed up many times. V and J are TRBV20-1 and TRBJ1-6; maybe TRBD1 (6 bases). The CDR3 loop spans 13 amino acids. V was shortened by 6 bases and J by 9 bases, with 15 bases between the two germline ends. CDR1 and CDR2 (germline): DFQATT, SNEGSKA (reference sequence). The CDR3 is CSAQTGRGSPLHF. CDR3 bases: TGCAGTGCCCAAACAGGGAGAGGTTCACCCCTCCACTTT.

This clonotype was seen ten or more times. This chain connects TRBV18 to TRBJ1-2; D not certain. The germline V and J ends were trimmed by 1 base and 3 bases, with 9 bases remaining between them. CDR3 length equals 14 residues. The germline gives CDR1 KGHSH, CDR2 LQKENI. The CDR3 DNA reads TGTGCCAGCTCACCACTCTCGGAGGACTATGGCTACACCTTC. Its protein product is CASSPLSEDYGYTF.

This clonotype was counted many times. The chain joins TRBV12-3 or TRBV12-4 to TRBJ2-5; 8 nucleotides agree with TRBD1. This CDR3 is built from 15 residues. J gave up 1 base and V 6 bases, and 7 bases lay outside the gene matches. CDR3 sequence reads: CASSPTGQGQETQYF. Written as DNA, the CDR3 is TGTGCCAGCAGCCCAACTGGACAGGGCCAAGAGACCCAGTACTTC.

This clonotype came up many times. This chain connects TRBV7-9 to TRBJ2-7; D possibly corresponds to TRBD1 (7 bases). Trimming left V 4 bases short and J 4 bases short, with 11 bases between. In germline, CDR1 is SEHNR, CDR2 FQNEAQ (reference sequence). CDR3 size: 13 residues. The CDR3 coding sequence is TGTGCCAGCAGCTCAGGGGGGATTTACGAGCAGTACTTC. Its translation is CASSSGGIYEQYF.

In this sample, this clonotype turned up many times. The CDR3 bases are TGCGCCAGCAGCTTGGAGGGTTACACAGATACGCAGTATTTT. Its protein is CASSLEGYTDTQYF. V gene TRBV5-1 combines with J gene TRBJ2-3; D gene uncertain. There are 14 residues in the CDR3. V lost 0 bases and J lost 2, with 7 bases in between. The V gene's germline CDR1 is SGHRS and CDR2 YFSETQ.

This clonotype was found many times. V usage is TRBV27 and J usage is TRBJ2-1, with D possibly being TRBD1 (6 bases). The CDR3 has 14 residues. The germline V gene encodes CDR1 MNHEY and CDR2 SMNVEV (reference sequence). The V gene lost 4 bases and the J gene lost 8 bases, with 15 bases spanning the gap. CDR3 nucleotides: TGTGCCAGCAGTTCCCTTAAGGGGGAGCATGAGCAGTTCTTC. Translating it yields CASSSLKGEHEQFF.

This clonotype was detected many times. V usage is TRBV5-1 and J usage is TRBJ2-1; possibly TRBD1 for D (5 bases). The CDR3 contains 15 residues. The V and J ends lost 6 bases and 10 bases respectively, with 23 bases between them. The germline V gene has CDR1 SGHRS and CDR2 YFSETQ. CDR3 sequence (DNA): TGCGCCAGCACCCCAGGGCAGTTGTCTCTATTGGAGCAGTTCTTC. This gives the protein CASTPGQLSLLEQFF.

This clonotype was counted ten times or more. The rearrangement uses TRBV12-3 or TRBV12-4 and TRBJ1-2, with D unresolved. Trimming removed 1 base at V and 4 bases at J, with 13 bases between. The CDR3 is made up of 15 amino acids. The CDR3 DNA reads TGTGCCAGCAGTTTAGGGAGGACCCTCGGCTATGGCTACACCTTC. Protein: CASSLGRTLGYGYTF.

This clonotype was seen only a few times. V usage is TRBV21-1 and J usage is TRBJ2-7; TRBD1 was called by the table and not checked on the DNA. TRBV21-1 constitutes a pseudogene. The CDR3 is made up of 14 amino acids. The CDR3 spells CASSKWNRPGEQYF. In DNA form, the CDR3 reads TGTGCCAGCAGCAAATGGAACAGGCCGGGGGAGCAGTACTTC.

This clonotype was picked up many times. The germline gene is not matched at one end of the junction; a read error may be the cause. This chain joins TRBV20-1 and TRBJ2-7; 8 bases align to TRBD2. Germline V gene lookup returns CDR1 DFQATT and CDR2 SNEGSKA (reference sequence). The CDR3 spans 15 residues. CDR3 in DNA: TGCAGTGCCAGAGGGGAGCGGGGGAGCTCCTACGAGCAGTACTTC. Residues: CSARGERGSSYEQYF.

This clonotype was counted many times. This chain links TRBV10-3 with TRBJ1-2, with 7 nucleotides matching TRBD1. Per the germline V gene, CDR1 is ENHRY and CDR2 is SYGVKD. CDR3 length: 18 residues. V dropped 1 base and J dropped 4; count of bases not matched to a gene: 15. The chain's CDR3 is CAISEWSLTGKKGYGYTF. CDR3 bases: TGTGCCATCAGTGAGTGGTCCCTGACAGGGAAAAAGGGCTATGGCTACACCTTC.

This clonotype was picked up a small number of times. The rearrangement links TRBV10-3 to TRBJ2-1, with 10 bases identical to TRBD1. This CDR3 region has 15 residues. CDR1 and CDR2 from the germline V gene are ENHRY and SYGVKD. V shed 2 bases, J shed 6 bases, and the junction held 4 bases outside the gene matches. The CDR3 DNA reads TGTGCCATCAGTGAGCCAGGACAGGGGGGCAATGAGCAGTTCTTC. Protein sequence: CAISEPGQGGNEQFF.

The chain couples TRBV7-2 to TRBJ2-7; D is perhaps TRBD1 or TRBD2 (5 bases each). CDR3 size: 14 residues. V lost 3 bases, J lost 1 base, and 10 bases lay in between. The germline V gene encodes CDR1 SGHTA and CDR2 FQGNSA. This CDR3 reads CASSLEDTSYEQYF. In DNA, the CDR3 is TGTGCCAGCAGCTTGGAGGACACGTCCTACGAGCAGTACTTC.

Ten or more counts support this clonotype. This chain connects TRBV19 to TRBJ2-1; 9 bases fit TRBD2. The CDR3 sequence is 15 residues long. The germline V gene encodes CDR1 LNHDA and CDR2 SQIVND (reference sequence). Trimming cost V 10 bases and J 6 bases; bases outside gene matches: 13. Written as DNA, the CDR3 is TGTGCCACTTTGGCCCACGCGGGAGGGGGCAATGAGCAGTTCTTC. Its translation: CATLAHAGGGNEQFF.

This clonotype appeared a few times. V gene TRBV11-2 combines with J gene TRBJ2-7; no definite D call. The germline CDR1 and CDR2 sequences are SGHAT and FQNNGV. This CDR3 spans 15 amino acids. With 5 bases removed from V and 2 bases from J, the gap between germline ends came to 16 bases. The CDR3: CASSHHWTAAYEQYF. CDR3 bases: TGTGCCAGCAGCCACCATTGGACGGCCGCCTACGAGCAGTACTTC. Supplemented by reference TRBV11-2 and TRBJ2-7, the full variable domain reads EAGVAQSPRYKIIEKRQSVAFWCNPISGHATLYWYQQILGQGPKLLIQFQNNGVVDDSQLPKDRFSAERLKGVDSTLKIQPAKLEDSAVYLCASSHHWTAAYEQYFGPGTRLTVT.

This chain connects TRBV20-1 to TRBJ1-2; D ambiguous. From germline, CDR1 is DFQATT and CDR2 SNEGSKA (reference sequence). The CDR3 has 9 amino acids. The CDR3 DNA follows: TGCAACGCCCCCTATGGCTACACCTTC. Translating it yields CNAPYGYTF.

This clonotype was seen repeatedly, ten times or more. CDR3 in DNA: TGTGCCAGCAGCCAAGAAAGGCGGGGCACAGATACGCAGTATTTT. Translated, it gives CASSQERRGTDTQYF. The rearrangement joins TRBV4-2 to TRBJ2-3; D possibly corresponds to TRBD2 (5 bases). Germline V gene data show CDR1 as LGHNA and CDR2 as YNFKEQ. CDR3 length: 15 amino acids. V was trimmed by 0 bases and J by 1 base, leaving 8 bases between them.

This chain joins TRBV25-1 and TRBJ1-1, with D perhaps TRBD1 (6 bases). V was pared by 4 bases and J by 11 bases, with 11 bases between. The CDR3 runs 11 residues. Germline V gene lookup returns CDR1 MGHDK and CDR2 SYGVNS. The CDR3 DNA reads as TGTGCCAGCAGTGCTTACAGGGTTGCTTTCTTT. It specifies CASSAYRVAFF.

This clonotype showed up just a few times. The V and J genes are TRBV4-3 and TRBJ2-7; 9 bases are shared with TRBD1. CDR1 is LGHNA, CDR2 YSLEER, per germline. V shed 3 bases, J shed 5 bases, and the junction held 2 bases outside the gene matches. This CDR3 spans 13 amino acids. The DNA of the CDR3 is TGCGCCAGCAGCCAGAGGACAGGGGACGAGCAGTACTTC. Its translation: CASSQRTGDEQYF.

Ten or more counts support this clonotype. The chain joins TRBV20-1 to TRBJ2-7; 8 nucleotides align to TRBD2. This CDR3 spans 14 amino acids. J was trimmed by 4 bases and V by 3 bases; bases with no gene match: 8. Germline lookup yields CDR1 DFQATT and CDR2 SNEGSKA (reference sequence). The CDR3 nucleotides are TGCAGTGCTAGTTCAAGCGGGAGAGAATACGAGCAGTACTTC. This translates into CSASSSGREYEQYF.

This clonotype was seen repeatedly, ten times or more. This chain joins TRBV9 and TRBJ2-7, with D possibly TRBD2 on 6 matching bases. The CDR3 sequence is 14 residues long. CDR1 and CDR2 from the germline V gene are SGDLS and YYNGEE. Trimming pared 0 bases from V and 5 bases from J, leaving 12 bases between. The CDR3 region has the DNA TGTGCCAGCAGCGTAGCGGGGGAAGTAAACGAGCAGTACTTC. It codes for CASSVAGEVNEQYF.

This clonotype was seen only a few times. The genes are TRBV7-2 and TRBJ2-3; the D gene is possibly TRBD2 (5 bases). Germline V gene data show CDR1 as SGHTA and CDR2 as FQGNSA. Trimming pared 4 bases from V and 2 bases from J, leaving 13 bases between. The CDR3 covers 15 residues. The CDR3 DNA sequence: TGTGCCAGCAGCTCCCTGCCGGGAAACACAGATACGCAGTATTTT. Translation gives CASSSLPGNTDTQYF.

The sample holds a few counts of this clonotype. This sequence joins TRBV5-5 and TRBJ1-6; D unclear. The CDR3 spans 12 residues. Germline V lookup: CDR1 SGHKS, CDR2 YYEKEE (reference sequence). V dropped 4 bases and J dropped 9 bases, with 8 bases sitting between them. CDR3 region: CASSTKISPLHF. CDR3 nucleotide sequence: TGTGCCAGCAGCACGAAGATTTCACCCCTCCACTTT. Supplemented by reference TRBV5-5 and TRBJ1-6, the full variable domain reads DAGVTQSPTHLIKTRGQQVTLRCSPISGHKSVSWYQQVLGQGPQFIFQYYEKEERGRGNFPDRFSARQFPNYSSELNVNALLLGDSALYLCASSTKISPLHFGNGTRLTVT.

This clonotype occurred many times. This rearrangement joins TRBV9 to TRBJ1-6; D not resolved. Germline V gives CDR1 SGDLS, CDR2 YYNGEE. Trimming pared 4 bases from V and 7 bases from J, leaving 9 bases between. This CDR3 has 13 amino acids. In DNA, the CDR3 is TGTGCCAGCAGCCCGGTGGGAAATTCACCCCTCCACTTT. This encodes CASSPVGNSPLHF.

This clonotype showed up many times. V gene TRBV5-1 combines with J gene TRBJ2-1; 14 bases match TRBD2. Per the germline V gene, CDR1 is SGHRS and CDR2 is YFSETQ. The CDR3 consists of 15 residues. V was clipped by 2 bases and J by 6 bases; unmatched bases: 1. DNA for the CDR3: TGCGCCAGCAGCTTCGGGACTAGCGGGAGCAATGAGCAGTTCTTC. This gives the protein CASSFGTSGSNEQFF.